This TCR beta chain was sequenced during a study of blood T cell repertoires in COVID-19. Study-level information: The cDNA or gDNA used as material had been derived from T cells, B-cell-depleted T cells, or PBMCs.

As processed by the authors: Estimated nucleated cell counts came from reference gene primer amplification. The method was immunoSEQ multiplex PCR; TCRdb's version includes in-frame clones alone and lacks a portion of them. The V and J calls and the clone size are those of that table, but D and trimming were determined from the DNA. The repertoire holds fewer than 150,000 clones, with 65% to 90% as singletons. CDR1 and CDR2 (germline): SQVTM, ANQGSEA. The J segment lost 7 bases and the V segment lost 8 bases, leaving 7 bases of the junction unmatched. The CDR3 has 14 amino acids. Input material: peripheral blood. The source of this sequence is a man aged 45 to 65 with acute or convalescent COVID-19. The chain couples TRBV29-1 to TRBJ2-1, with 14 bases lining up with TRBD2. The CDR3, as DNA: TGCAGCACAACGGGACTAGCGGGAGAGAATGAGCAGTTCTTC. Its protein product is CSTTGLAGENEQFF.